The clone carrying this TCR beta chain has more than one count but fewer than ten. This sample was included in a study of regulatory T cells in long-lasting Graves disease. CDR3 size: 16 residues. V lost 5 bases and J 0 bases, leaving 15 bases between the germline ends. CDR1 is SEHNR, CDR2 FQNEAQ, per germline (reference sequence). Time point meaning: newly diagnosed GD, antithyroid drugs for less than 3 months. PBMC-extracted RNA yielded the TCR library. Libraries of TCR beta came from iRepertoire HTBI primers plus Arm-PCR of CDR3 regions. TCRdb ran MiXCR on the multiplex PCR reads and lists one entry per CDR3 protein. The table records roughly 560,000 distinct CDR3 sequences, around 12% of them present only once. A further study also used this sample, focusing on T cells in Graves' hyperthyroidism and ophthalmopathy.

V is TRBV7-9 and J is TRBJ2-3; possible D gene TRBD1, 7 bases. The sequencing here drew on peripheral blood mononuclear cells (PBMCs), taken at new diagnosis, from a patient treated with antithyroid drugs. The origin of this receptor is a woman in her twenties or thirties with Graves disease. The CDR3 nucleotides read TGTGCCAGCAGCCGGGGCGGGACAGCTAGCACAGATACGCAGTATTTT. Protein product: CASSRGGTASTDTQYF.